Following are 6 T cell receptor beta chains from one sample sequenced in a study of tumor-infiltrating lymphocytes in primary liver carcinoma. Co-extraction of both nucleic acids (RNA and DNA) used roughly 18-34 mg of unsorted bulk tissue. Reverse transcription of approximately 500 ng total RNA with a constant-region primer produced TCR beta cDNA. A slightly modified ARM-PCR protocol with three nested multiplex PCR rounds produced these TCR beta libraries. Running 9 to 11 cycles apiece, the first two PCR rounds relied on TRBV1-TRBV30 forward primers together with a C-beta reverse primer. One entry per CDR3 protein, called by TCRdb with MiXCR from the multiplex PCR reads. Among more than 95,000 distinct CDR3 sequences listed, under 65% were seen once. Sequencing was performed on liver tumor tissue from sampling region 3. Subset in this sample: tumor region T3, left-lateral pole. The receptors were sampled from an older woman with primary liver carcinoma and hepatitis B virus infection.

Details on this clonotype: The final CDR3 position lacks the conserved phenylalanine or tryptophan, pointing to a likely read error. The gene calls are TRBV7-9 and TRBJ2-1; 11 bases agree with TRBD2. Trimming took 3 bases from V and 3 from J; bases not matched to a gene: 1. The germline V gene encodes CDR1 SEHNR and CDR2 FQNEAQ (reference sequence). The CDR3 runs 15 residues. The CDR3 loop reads CASSFGTSGYNEQFL. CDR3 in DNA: TGTGCCAGCAGCTTCGGGACTAGCGGCTACAATGAGCAGTTCTTA.

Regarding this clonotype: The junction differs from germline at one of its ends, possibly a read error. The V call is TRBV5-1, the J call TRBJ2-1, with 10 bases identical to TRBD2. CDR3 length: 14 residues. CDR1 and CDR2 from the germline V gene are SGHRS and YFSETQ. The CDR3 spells CDSSLLGTSDEQFF. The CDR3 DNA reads TGCGACAGCAGCTTGCTGGGGACTAGCGATGAGCAGTTCTTC.

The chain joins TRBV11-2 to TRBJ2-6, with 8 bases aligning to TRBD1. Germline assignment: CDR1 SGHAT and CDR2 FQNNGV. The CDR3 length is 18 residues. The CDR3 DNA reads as TGTGCTATCAGCTTAGCCCCGGGACAGGATCCTGGGGCCAACGTCCTGACTTTC. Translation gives CAISLAPGQDPGANVLTF.

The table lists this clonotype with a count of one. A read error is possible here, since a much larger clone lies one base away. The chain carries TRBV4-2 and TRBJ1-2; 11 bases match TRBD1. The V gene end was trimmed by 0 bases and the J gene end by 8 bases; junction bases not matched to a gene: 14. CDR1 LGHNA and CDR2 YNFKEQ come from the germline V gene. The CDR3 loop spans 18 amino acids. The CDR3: CASSQDTGQGVSAGGYTF. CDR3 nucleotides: TGTGCCAGCAGCCAAGATACGGGACAGGGGGTTAGCGCCGGGGGCTACACCTTC.

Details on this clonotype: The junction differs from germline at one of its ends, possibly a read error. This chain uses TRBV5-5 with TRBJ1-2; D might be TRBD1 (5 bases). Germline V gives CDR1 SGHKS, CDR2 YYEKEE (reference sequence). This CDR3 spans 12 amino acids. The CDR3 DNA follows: TGTGCCAGAAGCTTCGACAGCCGCGGCTACACCTTC. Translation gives CARSFDSRGYTF.

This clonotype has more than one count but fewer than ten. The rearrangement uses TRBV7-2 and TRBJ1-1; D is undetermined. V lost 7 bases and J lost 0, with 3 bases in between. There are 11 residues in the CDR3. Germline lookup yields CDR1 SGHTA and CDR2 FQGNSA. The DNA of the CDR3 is TGTGCCAGCACTCTGAACACTGAAGCTTTCTTT. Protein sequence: CASTLNTEAFF.